Presented here are 3 T cell receptor beta chains from one specimen sequenced in a study of T cells in Graves' hyperthyroidism and ophthalmopathy. Amplified TCR beta CDR3 regions came from RNA transcripts. RT-PCR in the first round (using the HTBI primer set) targeted the TCR CDR3. MiXCR, run by TCRdb on the multiplex PCR reads, gives a single entry per CDR3 protein. The sample has hundreds of thousands of distinct CDR3 sequences, roughly 14% seen once. The sample taken for sequencing was blood. The receptors shown here come from a woman in her 30s with Graves' hyperthyroidism.

This clonotype was detected many times. This chain connects TRBV30 to TRBJ1-1; D is ambiguous. V was cut by 1 base and J by 0 bases, with 12 bases left in between. This CDR3 comprises 15 residues. Germline V gene data show CDR1 as GTSNPN and CDR2 as SVGIG (reference sequence). The DNA for the CDR3 is TGTGCCTGGAGTGGTACGGCTCTGATGAACACTGAAGCTTTCTTT. Its protein is CAWSGTALMNTEAFF.

Of note for this clonotype: At one boundary the junction diverges from the germline segment, which might be a read error. The chain couples TRBV18 to TRBJ1-1, with D possibly being TRBD1 (5 bases). This CDR3 contains 11 residues. In germline, CDR1 is KGHSH, CDR2 LQKENI. The CDR3 nucleotides read TGTGCCACCCGCTCGGGACCTGAGGCTTTCTTT. Protein sequence: CATRSGPEAFF.

The V gene is TRBV4-1, the J gene TRBJ2-1; D is unresolved. V was pared by 2 bases and J by 8 bases, with 19 bases between. CDR3 length: 16 amino acids. Germline V CDR1 and CDR2: MGHRA, YSYEKL. The CDR3 region is CASSQPHLKSRHEQFF. The CDR3 region has the DNA TGCGCCAGCAGCCAACCCCACTTAAAGAGCAGACATGAGCAGTTCTTC.